This note documents a single TCR beta chain sequence. Antigen: not known. V was pared by 1 base and J by 1 base, with 9 bases between. This CDR3 has 15 residues. Germline V gives CDR1 SGHVS, CDR2 FQNEAQ. TCRdb's table, derived via immunoSEQ multiplex PCR, lists solely in-frame clones and lacks some. The table lists around 2.1 million clones, about 93% of them singletons. Naive CD8 isolation took CD45RO-negative cells positively selected for CCR7 and excluded terminally differentiated effector memory CD45RA+ cells. The data were obtained in a study of shared clonotypes between healthy human individuals. Across the whole study: Each donor's CD4 naive and CD4 memory cells filled three plates apiece, CD8 naive two, and CD8 memory one. Broader study findings: Measured sharing among donors was expected to vary with sequencing depth. Researchers sampled only blood; tissue repertoires likely differ. Compared with memory subsets, naive subsets generally had larger estimated richness.

Material for sequencing was naive CD8+ T cells from PBMCs. The clonotype originates from a man aged 18 to 35 in good health. Some clones in this sample may be carry-over from other donors' samples. The chain uses TRBV7-8 and TRBJ2-3; unclear D gene. The CDR3 DNA follows: TGTGCCAGCAGCTTAGGATACTGGGGCACAGATACGCAGTATTTT. Amino acid sequence: CASSLGYWGTDTQYF.